One and the same sample provided the 23 T cell receptor beta chains below, sequenced in a study of T cell responses to AZD1222 COVID-19 vaccine. Measured with immunoSEQ multiplex PCR; TCRdb has only the in-frame clones, and not every one. Altogether a few hundred thousand clones are present, over 90% being singletons, with the ten largest covering around 0.5%. The sample consisted of peripheral blood, taken on day 0 of AZD1222 vaccination. These receptors originate from an adult in good health.

This chain connects TRBV5-4 to TRBJ2-7, with 14 bases matching TRBD2. Germline V lookup: CDR1 SGHNT, CDR2 YYREEE (reference sequence). V lost 4 bases to trimming and J lost 3 bases; unmatched junction nucleotides: 3. CDR3 length: 15 residues. The CDR3 bases are TGTGCCAGCAGCAAGGGACTAGCGGGGGACTACGAGCAGTACTTC. It codes for CASSKGLAGDYEQYF.

The V gene is TRBV6-5, the J gene TRBJ1-4; tentatively, D is TRBD1 (6 bases). CDR1 and CDR2 (germline): MNHEY, SVGAGI. CDR3 length: 13 amino acids. The V end lost 10 bases, the J end lost 6 bases, and 15 bases lay between the germline ends. CDR3 loop: CATGTPGHEKLFF. DNA of the CDR3: TGTGCCACAGGGACACCCGGTCATGAAAAACTGTTTTTT.

This chain links TRBV7-9 with TRBJ1-3; D remains ambiguous. Trimming took 5 bases from V and 0 from J, leaving 14 bases between them. This CDR3 contains 16 residues. Looked up from germline, CDR1 is SEHNR and CDR2 is FQNEAQ (reference sequence). The CDR3 sequence is CASSLTSGISGNTIYF. As DNA, the CDR3 is TGTGCCAGCAGCCTAACGTCCGGTATCTCTGGAAACACCATATATTTT.

The genes are TRBV7-9 and TRBJ1-4; 8 bases are shared with TRBD1. Germline trimming cut 6 bases from V and 6 bases from J; bases unmatched to any gene: 12. From germline, CDR1 is SEHNR and CDR2 FQNEAQ (reference sequence). This CDR3 has 16 amino acids. In DNA form, the CDR3 reads TGTGCCAGCAGTCCCGGACAGGGCGCGTTTTATGAAAAACTGTTTTTT. This codes for CASSPGQGAFYEKLFF.

This sequence joins TRBV2 and TRBJ2-2, with 9 bases fitting TRBD1. The V segment lost 5 bases and the J segment 4 bases; nucleotides outside the gene matches: 5. This CDR3 has 15 amino acids. Germline CDR1 and CDR2: SNHLY and FYNNEI. The CDR3 DNA follows: TGTGCCAGCAGTATACAGGGGGCGGGCACCGGGGAGCTGTTTTTT. This translates into CASSIQGAGTGELFF. Supplemented by reference TRBV2 and TRBJ2-2, the full variable domain reads EPEVTQTPSHQVTQMGQEVILRCVPISNHLYFYWYRQILGQKVEFLVSFYNNEISEKSEIFDDQFSVERPDGSNFTLKIRSTKLEDSAMYFCASSIQGAGTGELFFGEGSRLTVL.

The chain recombines TRBV3-1 (or the pseudogene TRBV3-2) with TRBJ1-2, with no clear D. Per germline, CDR1 LGHDT and CDR2 YNNKEL (reference sequence). V lost 4 bases and J 8 bases, leaving 14 bases between the germline ends. The CDR3 covers 13 residues. The CDR3 protein is CASSRVTAGGYTF. The CDR3 DNA sequence: TGTGCCAGCAGCCGTGTAACCGCTGGGGGCTACACCTTC.

This chain joins TRBV19 and TRBJ1-2; no definite D call. V was clipped by 5 bases and J by 14 bases, with 12 bases between them. The CDR3 extends over 10 amino acids. CDR1 is LNHDA and CDR2 is SQIVND in the germline V gene (reference sequence). CDR3 loop: CASSFRRGTF. The CDR3 region has the DNA TGTGCCAGTAGTTTCCGGAGAGGGACCTTC.

CDR3 sequence reads: CASSPLAGGRDEQYF. CDR3 in DNA: TGTGCCAGCTCACCCCTAGCGGGAGGTCGGGACGAGCAGTACTTC. The chain joins TRBV18 to TRBJ2-7; TRBD2 agrees at 11 bases. Trimming took 3 bases from V and 5 from J; bases not matched to a gene: 6. CDR1 is KGHSH, CDR2 LQKENI, per germline. The CDR3 contains 15 residues.

This clone was observed once. This rearrangement joins TRBV28 to TRBJ2-2; 7 bases fit TRBD2. Germline assignment: CDR1 MDHEN and CDR2 SYDVKM. The CDR3 runs to 14 residues. Trimming cost V 7 bases and J 7 bases; bases outside gene matches: 9. The CDR3 DNA is TGTGCCAGCATCCTGGGAGGGGCAGGCGGGGAGCTGTTTTTT. Translation: CASILGGAGGELFF.

This clone was found a few times. This chain joins TRBV5-6 and TRBJ1-2; no clear D gene. The length of the CDR3 is 11 residues. Deletions cut 1 base from V and 3 bases from J, with 1 base between. Germline V CDR1 and CDR2: SGHDT, YYEEEE. The CDR3 DNA reads as TGTGCCAGCAGCTTGCACTATGGCTACACCTTC. Protein sequence: CASSLHYGYTF.

V and J are TRBV2 and TRBJ1-3; D is undetermined. Germline CDR1 is SNHLY and CDR2 is FYNNEI. Trimming removed 6 bases from V and 0 bases from J, with 6 bases in between. The CDR3 is made up of 13 amino acids. The CDR3 reads CASRTDSGNTIYF. The DNA of the CDR3 is TGTGCCAGCAGAACAGACTCTGGAAACACCATATATTTT.

V usage is TRBV12-3 or TRBV12-4 and J usage is TRBJ2-7, with 7 bases matching TRBD2. The CDR3 has 13 amino acids. Trimming at V came to 4 bases and at J to 1 base, leaving 1 base not matched to a gene. CDR3 DNA sequence: TGTGCCAGCAGTTGGGGGGGGTCCTACGAGCAGTACTTC. Translated: CASSWGGSYEQYF.

A single count supports this clone. The rearrangement uses TRBV2 and TRBJ1-5; 12 bases agree with TRBD1. The junction had 8 bases not matched to a gene; V was cut back by 6 bases and J by 2 bases. From germline, CDR1 is SNHLY and CDR2 FYNNEI. The CDR3 length is 17 residues. The CDR3 is CASRPGQGARGNQPQHF. CDR3 in DNA: TGTGCCAGCAGACCGGGACAGGGGGCGCGGGGCAATCAGCCCCAGCATTTT. The variable domain in full, with the rest retrieved from reference TRBV2 and TRBJ1-5, is EPEVTQTPSHQVTQMGQEVILRCVPISNHLYFYWYRQILGQKVEFLVSFYNNEISEKSEIFDDQFSVERPDGSNFTLKIRSTKLEDSAMYFCASRPGQGARGNQPQHFGDGTRLSIL.

The chain uses TRBV28 and TRBJ1-2; 9 nucleotides align to TRBD1. CDR1 is MDHEN, CDR2 SYDVKM, per germline. V shed 6 bases and J 7 bases; nucleotides not matched to a gene: 15. CDR3 length equals 16 residues. Here the CDR3 DNA reads TGTGCCAGCAGCCAACAATGGACAGGGGCGTTTCGTGGCTACACCTTC. This codes for CASSQQWTGAFRGYTF.

This clone was detected once. This chain joins TRBV27 and TRBJ2-1; D ambiguous. Trimming took off 2 bases at V and 0 bases at J, with 8 bases between the two ends. The germline gives CDR1 MNHEY, CDR2 SMNVEV (reference sequence). CDR3 length: 15 residues. The CDR3 region is CASSLELSSYNEQFF. The CDR3 bases are TGTGCCAGCAGTTTAGAGCTGAGCTCCTACAATGAGCAGTTCTTC.

V is TRBV2 and J is TRBJ1-4, with D possibly being TRBD1 (5 bases). V was trimmed by 3 bases and J by 7 bases, leaving 12 bases between them. There are 14 residues in the CDR3. CDR1 SNHLY and CDR2 FYNNEI come from the germline V gene. Written as DNA, the CDR3 is TGTGCCAGCAGTGAGCAGGGATCGGGTGAAAAACTGTTTTTT. Its translation: CASSEQGSGEKLFF.

This chain joins TRBV7-2 and TRBJ2-3; TRBD2 matches at 9 bases. The junction had 6 bases not matched to a gene; V was cut back by 1 base and J by 4 bases. From germline, CDR1 is SGHTA and CDR2 FQGNSA. This CDR3 is built from 16 residues. The CDR3 region is CASSLVSGGRADTQYF. The CDR3 region has the DNA TGTGCCAGCAGCTTAGTCTCCGGCGGGAGGGCAGATACGCAGTATTTT. The whole variable domain, remainder taken from reference TRBV7-2 and TRBJ2-3, is GAGVSQSPSNKVTEKGKDVELRCDPISGHTALYWYRQSLGQGLEFLIYFQGNSAPDKSGLPSDRFSAERTGGSVSTLTIQRTQQEDSAVYLCASSLVSGGRADTQYFGPGTRLTVL.

The chain employs TRBV18 and TRBJ2-2; no firm D call. Germline loops: CDR1 KGHSH, CDR2 LQKENI. Between the trimmed V and J ends, which lost 4 bases and 5 bases, there was a span of 11 bases. The CDR3 loop spans 14 amino acids. CDR3 coding DNA: TGTGCCAGCTCACGCTTGTCTGGAACCGGGGAGCTGTTTTTT. This gives the protein CASSRLSGTGELFF.

The chain recombines TRBV7-9 with TRBJ1-1; 7 nucleotides align to TRBD1. Germline V gene data show CDR1 as SEHNR and CDR2 as FQNEAQ (reference sequence). J lost 6 bases, V lost 1 base, and 2 bases had no gene match. This CDR3 comprises 13 residues. The CDR3 sequence: CASSLEGAAEAFF. The CDR3, as DNA: TGTGCCAGCAGCTTAGAGGGGGCCGCTGAAGCTTTCTTT.

CDR3 DNA: TGCAGCGTTGACCGGGCTCCGGACACTGAAGCTTTCTTT. The encoded protein is CSVDRAPDTEAFF. The rearrangement links TRBV29-1 to TRBJ1-1; D remains unclear. The CDR3 runs 13 residues. Germline CDR1 reads SQVTM; CDR2 reads ANQGSEA. V dropped 3 bases and J dropped 3 bases, with 11 bases sitting between them.

The chain is built from TRBV5-1 and TRBJ2-2; tentatively, D is TRBD1 (6 bases). Germline loops: CDR1 SGHRS, CDR2 YFSETQ. Trimming took off 0 bases at V and 7 bases at J, with 16 bases between the two ends. The CDR3 runs 16 residues. Written as DNA, the CDR3 is TGCGCCAGCAGCTTGGCCCAGGGGACCCTCGGCGGGGAGCTGTTTTTT. It specifies CASSLAQGTLGGELFF.

The chain carries TRBV4-2 and TRBJ2-4; D possibly corresponds to TRBD2 (5 bases). The CDR3 extends over 16 amino acids. Trimming pared 0 bases from V and 0 bases from J, leaving 9 bases between. Per germline, CDR1 LGHNA and CDR2 YNFKEQ. CDR3 region: CASSQDTGLAKNIQYF. The CDR3 region has the DNA TGTGCCAGCAGCCAAGATACGGGGTTAGCCAAAAACATTCAGTACTTC.

The chain combines TRBV9 with TRBJ2-1, with D possibly being TRBD2 (6 bases). V dropped 3 bases and J dropped 6 bases, with 13 bases sitting between them. CDR3 length equals 14 residues. Germline assignment: CDR1 SGDLS and CDR2 YYNGEE. The CDR3 loop reads CASSALGGSNEQFF. The CDR3 DNA reads TGTGCCAGCAGCGCCCTAGGAGGGAGCAATGAGCAGTTCTTC.